This TCR beta chain was sequenced during a study of blood T cell repertoires in COVID-19. For the study at large: Sites across the United States, Italy and Spain contributed samples from acute and convalescent COVID-19.

Original data processing: Scientists estimated how many nucleated cells there were by amplifying reference gene primers. Sequenced by immunoSEQ multiplex PCR; TCRdb stores in-frame clones only, minus some. That table supplies the V and J calls and clone size; D and trimming were determined from the DNA. The sample contains some 130,000 clones, roughly 90% of which appear only once. In germline, CDR1 is SGDLS, CDR2 YYNGEE. Trimming removed 0 bases at V and 3 bases at J, with 13 bases between. The CDR3 contains 16 residues. V is TRBV9 and J is TRBJ1-5, with D maybe TRBD1 (5 bases). The sequenced material came from peripheral blood. The TCR sequence derives from a man aged 50-59 years with active COVID-19. For the CDR3, the DNA is TGTGCCAGCAGCGTAGGTTCAGGGACTCTCAATCAGCCCCAGCATTTT. Protein sequence: CASSVGSGTLNQPQHF.